This T cell receptor beta chain was sequenced during a study of blood T cell repertoires in COVID-19. The wider study: Italy, Spain and the United States were the sources of the convalescent and acute COVID-19 samples. T cells, B-cell-depleted T cells, or PBMCs supplied cDNA or gDNA.

Germline loops: CDR1 LNHDA, CDR2 SQIVND (reference sequence). V dropped 3 bases and J dropped 4 bases, with 13 bases sitting between them. The CDR3 is made up of 15 amino acids. In the original analysis: Researchers report that nucleated cell counts were estimated from reference gene primer amplification. The data were produced by immunoSEQ multiplex PCR, yet TCRdb's version contains in-frame clones alone and is incomplete. V and J calls plus clone size are reproduced from that table; the DNA served to infer D and trimming. Of 150,000 to 200,000 clones detected, about nine tenths appear once; the ten largest clones hold about 1.4%.

V is TRBV19 and J is TRBJ1-5, with a tentative D call TRBD1 (5 bases). The specimen was peripheral blood. This clonotype originated in a woman aged 50 to 65 with acute or convalescent COVID-19. The CDR3 DNA sequence: TGTGCCAGTAGTATTCTCCGAGACAGAAATCAGCCCCAGCATTTT. Amino acid sequence: CASSILRDRNQPQHF.